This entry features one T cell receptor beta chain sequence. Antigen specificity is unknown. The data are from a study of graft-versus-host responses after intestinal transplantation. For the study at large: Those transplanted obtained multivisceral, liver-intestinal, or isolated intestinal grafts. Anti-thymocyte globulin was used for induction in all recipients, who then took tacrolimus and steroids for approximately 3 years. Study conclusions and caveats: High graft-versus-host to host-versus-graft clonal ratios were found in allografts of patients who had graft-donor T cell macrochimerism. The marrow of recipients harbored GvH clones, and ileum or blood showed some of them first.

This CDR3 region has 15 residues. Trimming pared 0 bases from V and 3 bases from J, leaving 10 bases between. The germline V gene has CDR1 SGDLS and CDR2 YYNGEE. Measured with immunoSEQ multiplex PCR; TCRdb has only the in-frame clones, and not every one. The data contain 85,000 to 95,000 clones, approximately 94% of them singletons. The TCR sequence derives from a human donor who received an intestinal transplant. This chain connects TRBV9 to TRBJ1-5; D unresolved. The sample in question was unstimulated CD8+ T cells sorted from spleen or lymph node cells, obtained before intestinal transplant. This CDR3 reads CASSVGTGLNQPQHF. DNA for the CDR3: TGTGCCAGCAGCGTAGGTACCGGACTCAATCAGCCCCAGCATTTT. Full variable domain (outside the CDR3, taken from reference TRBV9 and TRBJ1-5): DSGVTQTPKHLITATGQRVTLRCSPRSGDLSVYWYQQSLDQGLQFLIQYYNGEERAKGNILERFSAQQFPDLHSELNLSSLELGDSALYFCASSVGTGLNQPQHFGDGTRLSIL.